The rows below give T cell receptor beta chains drawn from one sample of a study of PD-1 blockade in mismatch repair-deficient tumors. Assay used: immunoSEQ multiplex PCR; TCRdb lists only in-frame clones, some missing. The data show tens of thousands of clones, 88% seen once. The source was peripheral blood, collected 52 weeks after starting pembrolizumab. These receptors were taken from an adult with mismatch repair-deficient cancer. CDR3s include the opening cysteine and the closing phenylalanine or tryptophan. Fields, in order: V gene, J gene, clone size, D gene, CDR3 DNA, CDR3 protein. The D gene is left open where the match is weak. Clone size is stated in some rows and not others, as once, few, many or a class when expanded.

v_gene: TRBV29-1; j_gene: TRBJ1-2; abundance: once; d_gene: .; CDR3nt: TGCAGCGTTGCTGGGGACAACTATGGCTACACCTTC; CDR3aa: CSVAGDNYGYTF
v_gene: TRBV30; j_gene: TRBJ2-6; abundance: .; d_gene: .; CDR3nt: TGTGCCGGCCAAGGGGGTGGGGCCAACGTCCTGACTTTC; CDR3aa: CAGQGGGANVLTF
v_gene: TRBV6-6; j_gene: TRBJ2-2; abundance: .; d_gene: TRBD1; CDR3nt: TGTGCCAGCAGTTCACAGGGGCTGACCGGGGAGCTGTTTTTT; CDR3aa: CASSSQGLTGELFF
v_gene: TRBV5-1; j_gene: TRBJ2-5; abundance: .; d_gene: .; CDR3nt: TGCGCCAGCAGCTTGTGGCTAGCTCGAGTCCAAGAGACCCAGTACTTC; CDR3aa: CASSLWLARVQETQYF
v_gene: TRBV6-6; j_gene: TRBJ1-2; abundance: .; d_gene: .; CDR3nt: TGTGCCAGCAGTTACCGTGAAACAGGTTTATATGGCTACACCTTC; CDR3aa: CASSYRETGLYGYTF
v_gene: TRBV27; j_gene: TRBJ2-1; abundance: once; d_gene: TRBD2; CDR3nt: TGTGCCAGCAGCCTAGCGGGAGGGGCCTACAATGAGCAGTTCTTC; CDR3aa: CASSLAGGAYNEQFF
v_gene: TRBV7-6; j_gene: TRBJ2-3; abundance: .; d_gene: .; CDR3nt: TGTGCCAGCAGCTTAGGATCGGTCAGCACAGATACGCAGTATTTT; CDR3aa: CASSLGSVSTDTQYF
v_gene: TRBV27; j_gene: TRBJ2-5; abundance: once; d_gene: .; CDR3nt: TGTGCCAGCAGTTTATCTAGCGAGACCCAGTACTTC; CDR3aa: CASSLSSETQYF
v_gene: TRBV28; j_gene: TRBJ2-7; abundance: .; d_gene: .; CDR3nt: TGTGCCAGCAGTACTGAGGCCAGCCATCCCTACGAGCAGTACTTC; CDR3aa: CASSTEASHPYEQYF
v_gene: TRBV30; j_gene: TRBJ2-5; abundance: .; d_gene: TRBD1; CDR3nt: TGTGCCTGGAGTGTAGACGGCAGGGGGCGCTGGGAGACCCAGTACTTC; CDR3aa: CAWSVDGRGRWETQYF
v_gene: TRBV7-9; j_gene: TRBJ2-6; abundance: .; d_gene: .; CDR3nt: TGTGCCAGCAGCCCAGACTTGACTGGGGCCAACGTCCTGACTTTC; CDR3aa: CASSPDLTGANVLTF
v_gene: TRBV20-1; j_gene: TRBJ2-1; abundance: few; d_gene: .; CDR3nt: TGTGGGGCTGGGCGCAATGAGCAGTTCTTC; CDR3aa: CGAGRNEQFF
v_gene: TRBV2; j_gene: TRBJ2-5; abundance: few; d_gene: .; CDR3nt: TGTGCCAGCAGTGAGGAAGGCCATATAGAGACCCAGTACTTC; CDR3aa: CASSEEGHIETQYF
v_gene: TRBV9; j_gene: TRBJ2-7; abundance: .; d_gene: TRBD1; CDR3nt: TGTGCCAGCAGCGTGGGACAGGGGGCGTTGTACGAGCAGTACTTC; CDR3aa: CASSVGQGALYEQYF
v_gene: TRBV23-1; j_gene: TRBJ2-5; abundance: .; d_gene: .; CDR3nt: TGCGCCAGCACCCAGAGCCGTTCCCCAGAGACCCAGTACTTC; CDR3aa: CASTQSRSPETQYF
v_gene: TRBV6-1; j_gene: TRBJ1-5; abundance: .; d_gene: .; CDR3nt: TGTGCCAGCAGGGGGAGTTCCCAGCATTTT; CDR3aa: CASRGSSQHF
v_gene: TRBV2; j_gene: TRBJ2-7; abundance: .; d_gene: TRBD1; CDR3nt: TGTGCCACCCGACAGGGGAGAAACGAGCAGTACTTC; CDR3aa: CATRQGRNEQYF
v_gene: TRBV19; j_gene: TRBJ2-5; abundance: .; d_gene: TRBD1; CDR3nt: TGTGCCAGTAGTAAGGACAGGGGAGTTTTAGGGACCCAGTACTTC; CDR3aa: CASSKDRGVLGTQYF
v_gene: TRBV30; j_gene: TRBJ1-5; abundance: .; d_gene: TRBD1; CDR3nt: TGTGCCTGGAGAGGACAGGCGAGCAATCAGCCCCAGCATTTT; CDR3aa: CAWRGQASNQPQHF
v_gene: TRBV7-2; j_gene: TRBJ2-3; abundance: .; d_gene: .; CDR3nt: TGTGCCAGCACACTTCTGCGTGCAGATACGCAGTATTTT; CDR3aa: CASTLLRADTQYF
v_gene: TRBV28; j_gene: TRBJ2-1; abundance: .; d_gene: .; CDR3nt: TGTGCCAGCAGTCCTACCCACGCAGGTCTCTACAATGAGCAGTTCTTC; CDR3aa: CASSPTHAGLYNEQFF
v_gene: TRBV13; j_gene: TRBJ2-4; abundance: .; d_gene: .; CDR3nt: TGTGCCAGCAGCTTAGAGGGGGGTTTAGCCAAAAACATTCAGTACTTC; CDR3aa: CASSLEGGLAKNIQYF
v_gene: TRBV4-3; j_gene: TRBJ2-5; abundance: .; d_gene: .; CDR3nt: TGCGCCAGCAGCCCAGATCGGGGAGGAGAGACCCAGTACTTC; CDR3aa: CASSPDRGGETQYF
v_gene: TRBV5-4; j_gene: TRBJ1-6; abundance: .; d_gene: TRBD1; CDR3nt: TGTGCCAGCAGCTACACAGGGGGGGGCTTGCGGAATTCACCCCTCCACTTT; CDR3aa: CASSYTGGGLRNSPLHF
v_gene: TRBV27; j_gene: TRBJ2-2; abundance: few; d_gene: .; CDR3nt: TGTGCCAGCAGTTTCCACACCGGGGAGCTGTTTTTT; CDR3aa: CASSFHTGELFF
v_gene: TRBV13; j_gene: TRBJ2-3; abundance: .; d_gene: .; CDR3nt: TGTGCCAGCAGCCGGACAGATACGCAGTATTTT; CDR3aa: CASSRTDTQYF
v_gene: TRBV4-3; j_gene: TRBJ2-5; abundance: .; d_gene: .; CDR3nt: TGCGCCAGCAGCCAGACGGTGGGGGAAGGGGTAGAGACCCAGTACTTC; CDR3aa: CASSQTVGEGVETQYF
v_gene: TRBV29-1; j_gene: TRBJ2-7; abundance: .; d_gene: TRBD2; CDR3nt: TGCAGCGTGGAGGTTTTGACTAGCTACTCCTACGAGCAGTACTTC; CDR3aa: CSVEVLTSYSYEQYF
v_gene: TRBV18; j_gene: TRBJ2-7; abundance: .; d_gene: .; CDR3nt: TGTGCCAGCTCACCACCGGGGCAGCCAGACTACGAGCAGTACTTC; CDR3aa: CASSPPGQPDYEQYF
v_gene: TRBV19; j_gene: TRBJ1-1; abundance: .; d_gene: .; CDR3nt: TGTGCCAGTACTAATACGGGACACAGGAACACTGAAGCTTTCTTT; CDR3aa: CASTNTGHRNTEAFF
v_gene: TRBV7-9; j_gene: TRBJ1-2; abundance: .; d_gene: .; CDR3nt: TGTGCCAGCACCCCAAGGATCGATCCCTATGGCTACACCTTC; CDR3aa: CASTPRIDPYGYTF
v_gene: TRBV4-1; j_gene: TRBJ1-1; abundance: .; d_gene: .; CDR3nt: TGCGCCAGCAGCCCAGACATGGTCGGGGAAAAAGCTTTCTTT; CDR3aa: CASSPDMVGEKAFF
v_gene: TRBV14; j_gene: TRBJ1-3; abundance: .; d_gene: .; CDR3nt: TGTGCCAGCAGCCAAACAGGCTCTGGAAACACCATATATTTT; CDR3aa: CASSQTGSGNTIYF
v_gene: TRBV11-3; j_gene: TRBJ2-3; abundance: .; d_gene: .; CDR3nt: TGTGCCAGCAGCTACTCTGGCACGGCGGGCACAGATACGCAGTATTTT; CDR3aa: CASSYSGTAGTDTQYF
v_gene: TRBV27; j_gene: TRBJ2-1; abundance: .; d_gene: .; CDR3nt: TGTGCCAGCAGTTTCACTGCGAGCTCCTACAATGAGCAGTTCTTC; CDR3aa: CASSFTASSYNEQFF
v_gene: TRBV6-9; j_gene: TRBJ2-7; abundance: .; d_gene: .; CDR3nt: TGCGCCAGCAGTTGGGACGGCAGGGAAAGCCACGAGCAGTACTTC; CDR3aa: CASSWDGRESHEQYF
v_gene: TRBV5-1; j_gene: TRBJ2-5; abundance: .; d_gene: .; CDR3nt: TGCGCCAGCAGCCTCCTTGACAGTCCAATTCGGCAAGAGACCCAGTACTTC; CDR3aa: CASSLLDSPIRQETQYF
v_gene: TRBV7-8; j_gene: TRBJ1-2; abundance: .; d_gene: .; CDR3nt: TGTGCCAGCAGCTTAGCAGGCTCGTGGGGTGCTGGCTACACCTTC; CDR3aa: CASSLAGSWGAGYTF
v_gene: TRBV6-5; j_gene: TRBJ2-7; abundance: .; d_gene: TRBD2; CDR3nt: TGTGCCAGCAGTCCGGGACTACTCACCTACGAGCAGTACTTC; CDR3aa: CASSPGLLTYEQYF
v_gene: TRBV6-5; j_gene: TRBJ1-2; abundance: .; d_gene: .; CDR3nt: TGTGCCAGCCTCGAGGCGGAGCTTTATGGCTACACCTTC; CDR3aa: CASLEAELYGYTF
v_gene: TRBV27; j_gene: TRBJ2-7; abundance: .; d_gene: TRBD2; CDR3nt: TGTGCCAGCAGTTCGGGAACTAGCGGAACCTACGAGCAGTACTTC; CDR3aa: CASSSGTSGTYEQYF
v_gene: TRBV6-5; j_gene: TRBJ1-1; abundance: .; d_gene: .; CDR3nt: TGTGCCAGCAGTCTTTCAGGCACTGAAGCTTTCTTT; CDR3aa: CASSLSGTEAFF
v_gene: TRBV4-3; j_gene: TRBJ2-7; abundance: .; d_gene: .; CDR3nt: TGCGCCAGCAGCCAAACAATATTTGGGGGCATCTACGAGCAGTACTTC; CDR3aa: CASSQTIFGGIYEQYF
v_gene: TRBV27; j_gene: TRBJ1-2; abundance: .; d_gene: .; CDR3nt: TGTGCCAGCAGTTTATCCGTAAACTATGGCTACACCTTC; CDR3aa: CASSLSVNYGYTF
v_gene: TRBV7-8; j_gene: TRBJ2-2; abundance: .; d_gene: .; CDR3nt: TGTGCCAGCAGCTTAAAGGGGTCAGCCACCGGGGAGCTGTTTTTT; CDR3aa: CASSLKGSATGELFF
v_gene: TRBV7-2; j_gene: TRBJ2-3; abundance: .; d_gene: TRBD2; CDR3nt: TGTGCCAGCAGCTTGGGACTAGCGGTCGCAGATACGCAGTATTTT; CDR3aa: CASSLGLAVADTQYF
v_gene: TRBV29-1; j_gene: TRBJ1-1; abundance: once; d_gene: .; CDR3nt: TGCAGCGTCCCACTACGGGAGAACACTGAAGCTTTCTTT; CDR3aa: CSVPLRENTEAFF
v_gene: TRBV5-1; j_gene: TRBJ1-1; abundance: .; d_gene: .; CDR3nt: TGCGCCAGCAGCTTGGCCCCCGACCGTAAGAACACTGAAGCTTTCTTT; CDR3aa: CASSLAPDRKNTEAFF
v_gene: TRBV7-8; j_gene: TRBJ2-3; abundance: .; d_gene: TRBD2; CDR3nt: TGTGCCAGCAGCCTACGGACTAGCGGGTCCACAGATACGCAGTATTTT; CDR3aa: CASSLRTSGSTDTQYF